Following are 24 T cell receptor beta chains from one sample sequenced in a study of early T cells in non-severe SARS-CoV-2 infection. Using its own MiXCR run on the 5' RACE reads, TCRdb lists one record per CDR3 protein. This table has about 82,000 distinct CDR3 sequences, over 10% appearing once. The source material was whole blood. These receptors originate from an adult who was a healthcare worker with PCR-confirmed SARS-CoV-2 infection or an uninfected control (not recorded which).

This clonotype was seen a single time. Given a much more abundant clone one base away, this may be a read error. The V gene is TRBV18, the J gene TRBJ1-1, with TRBD1 as a possible D gene (5 bases). V lost 4 bases, J lost 1 base, and 16 bases lay in between. Germline values: CDR1 KGHSH, CDR2 LQKENI. This CDR3 contains 16 residues. CDR3 DNA sequence: TGTGCCAGCTCACACGGATGGGCAGGGAAGAACACTGAAGCTTTCTTT. This encodes CASSHGWAGKNTEAFF.

Ten or more counts support this clonotype. The V and J genes are TRBV5-4 and TRBJ2-5; 8 bases fit TRBD1. V lost 1 base to trimming and J lost 5 bases; unmatched junction nucleotides: 16. The CDR3 covers 18 residues. CDR1 and CDR2 (germline): SGHNT, YYREEE (reference sequence). CDR3 in amino acids: CASSLHLNTQGAKETQYF. The CDR3 DNA reads TGTGCCAGCAGCTTGCATCTCAATACTCAGGGGGCGAAGGAGACCCAGTACTTC. Drawing the rest from reference TRBV5-4 and TRBJ2-5, the complete variable domain is ETGVTQSPTHLIKTRGQQVTLRCSSQSGHNTVSWYQQALGQGPQFIFQYYREEENGRGNFPPRFSGLQFPNYSSELNVNALELDDSALYLCASSLHLNTQGAKETQYFGPGTRLLVL.

This clonotype came up a few times. The V gene is TRBV5-6, the J gene TRBJ2-1; 8 bases are a match to TRBD2. CDR1 is SGHDT and CDR2 is YYEEEE in the germline V gene. This CDR3 contains 15 residues. V trimming: 0 bases; J trimming: 6 bases; junction bases outside the gene matches: 5. The CDR3 spells CASSLGGLGTNEQFF. DNA for the CDR3: TGTGCCAGCAGCTTGGGGGGACTAGGGACCAATGAGCAGTTCTTC.

The gene calls are TRBV5-1 and TRBJ2-2; a possible D gene is TRBD1 (5 bases). V dropped 4 bases and J dropped 2 bases, with 9 bases sitting between them. This CDR3 has 14 residues. Germline V gene lookup returns CDR1 SGHRS and CDR2 YFSETQ. CDR3 DNA: TGCGCCAGCAGCCAGACAGTTAACACCGGGGAGCTGTTTTTT. Translated, it gives CASSQTVNTGELFF.

This clonotype was seen only a few times. The rearrangement joins TRBV19 to TRBJ1-2; D is unclear. The germline CDR1 and CDR2 sequences are LNHDA and SQIVND (reference sequence). This CDR3 is 13 amino acids long. The germline V and J ends were trimmed by 4 bases and 4 bases, with 10 bases remaining between them. In nucleotides, the CDR3 is TGTGCCAGTAGTACAACCGTGAGCTATGGCTACACCTTC. Amino acids: CASSTTVSYGYTF.

In its sample, this clonotype was seen a few times. CDR3 coding DNA: TGCGCCAGCAGCTTCAGGGTTGACTTCTACAATGAGCAGTTCTTC. Its protein product is CASSFRVDFYNEQFF. The chain couples TRBV5-1 to TRBJ2-1; possible D gene TRBD1, 5 bases. The V and J ends lost 2 bases and 3 bases respectively, with 12 bases between them. This CDR3 spans 15 amino acids. Germline V gene lookup returns CDR1 SGHRS and CDR2 YFSETQ.

V is TRBV2 and J is TRBJ1-1; possible D gene TRBD1, 6 bases. This CDR3 spans 13 amino acids. Per the germline V gene, CDR1 is SNHLY and CDR2 is FYNNEI. The V end was cut by 7 bases, the J end by 1 base, with 10 bases between. The CDR3 loop reads CASTGQTNTEAFF. CDR3 DNA sequence: TGTGCCAGCACTGGACAGACGAACACTGAAGCTTTCTTT.

This chain connects TRBV5-1 to TRBJ2-3, with 8 bases fitting TRBD2. CDR3 size: 14 residues. The germline CDR1 and CDR2 sequences are SGHRS and YFSETQ. The trim removed 4 bases at V and 4 bases at J, leaving 5 bases unmatched. CDR3 nucleotides: TGCGCCAGCAGCCCAACGACTAGCGCAGATACGCAGTATTTT. This translates into CASSPTTSADTQYF. The full variable domain, completed using reference TRBV5-1 and TRBJ2-3, is KAGVTQTPRYLIKTRGQQVTLSCSPISGHRSVSWYQQTPGQGLQFLFEYFSETQRNKGNFPGRFSGRQFSNSRSEMNVSTLELGDSALYLCASSPTTSADTQYFGPGTRLTVL.

The chain couples TRBV3-1 to TRBJ1-5, with TRBD1 identical over 7 bases. The ends lost 4 bases at V and 1 base at J; junction bases unmatched: 4. The CDR3 covers 15 residues. From germline, CDR1 is LGHDT and CDR2 YNNKEL (reference sequence). The CDR3 nucleotides are TGTGCCAGCAGCCGCTCGGACAGGAGCAATCAGCCCCAGCATTTT. It yields the protein CASSRSDRSNQPQHF.

CDR3 loop: CSARAPGTTIDTQYF. The CDR3 DNA reads as TGCAGTGCTAGAGCCCCCGGGACCACGATCGACACCCAGTACTTC. V usage is TRBV20-1 and J usage is TRBJ2-5; D could derive from TRBD1 or TRBD2 (5 bases each). CDR3 length equals 15 residues. Trimming removed 1 base from V and 8 bases from J, with 20 bases in between. CDR1 is DFQATT and CDR2 is SNEGSKA in the germline V gene (reference sequence).

The chain combines TRBV3-1 with TRBJ2-1, with 7 nucleotides matching TRBD2. J gave up 8 bases and V 2 bases, and 6 bases lay outside the gene matches. The CDR3 has 14 amino acids. Germline V gives CDR1 LGHDT, CDR2 YNNKEL (reference sequence). DNA for the CDR3: TGTGCCAGCAGCCAACAGCCTACTAGCGATGAGCAGTTCTTC. Its protein product is CASSQQPTSDEQFF.

This clonotype appeared a few times. This sequence joins TRBV28 and TRBJ2-5; 7 bases line up with TRBD2. Germline V gene lookup returns CDR1 MDHEN and CDR2 SYDVKM. Trimming at V came to 2 bases and at J to 1 base, leaving 13 bases not matched to a gene. The CDR3 has 18 amino acids. CDR3 DNA sequence: TGTGCCAGCAGTTTAAGCCTCATTCGGCGCGGGAGCCAAGAGACCCAGTACTTC. It translates to CASSLSLIRRGSQETQYF. Complete variable domain (other parts from reference TRBV28 and TRBJ2-5): DVKVTQSSRYLVKRTGEKVFLECVQDMDHENMFWYRQDPGLGLRLIYFSYDVKMKEKGDIPEGYSVSREKKERFSLILESASTNQTSMYLCASSLSLIRRGSQETQYFGPGTRLLVL.

The V gene is TRBV7-9, the J gene TRBJ1-5; weak D call: TRBD1 (5 bases). V lost 5 bases to trimming and J lost 6 bases, with 23 bases between them. CDR3 length: 17 residues. Germline V lookup: CDR1 SEHNR, CDR2 FQNEAQ (reference sequence). The chain's CDR3 is CASSVPLGRTGVQPQHF. DNA for the CDR3: TGTGCCAGCAGCGTTCCCCTTGGTAGGACGGGGGTTCAGCCCCAGCATTTT.

Only a few counts were recorded for this clonotype. The rearrangement links TRBV29-1 to TRBJ2-1; D may be TRBD1 (5 bases). The germline CDR1 and CDR2 sequences are SQVTM and ANQGSEA. The CDR3 is made up of 13 amino acids. V was shortened by 3 bases and J by 8 bases, with 14 bases between the two germline ends. The CDR3 loop is CSVDRQLAYEQFF. The CDR3 DNA is TGCAGCGTTGACCGACAGCTCGCTTATGAGCAGTTCTTC.

The gene calls are TRBV29-1 and TRBJ2-5, with D maybe TRBD2 (6 bases). CDR1 is SQVTM, CDR2 ANQGSEA, per germline. V lost 1 base, J lost 2 bases, and 14 bases lay in between. There are 15 residues in the CDR3. The CDR3 sequence is CSVEGYGGPQETQYF. CDR3 bases: TGCAGCGTTGAAGGGTACGGGGGACCTCAAGAGACCCAGTACTTC.

This clonotype was counted ten times or more. This rearrangement joins TRBV5-6 to TRBJ1-5; the D is unclear. The V and J ends lost 4 bases and 1 base respectively, with 12 bases between them. The CDR3 runs to 15 residues. Germline-derived CDR1 and CDR2 are SGHDT and YYEEEE. The CDR3: CASSRVHGSNQPQHF. The CDR3 DNA is TGTGCCAGCAGCCGCGTACACGGCAGCAATCAGCCCCAGCATTTT.

The chain uses TRBV6-6 and TRBJ2-1; D is possibly TRBD1 or TRBD2 (5 bases each). CDR1 is MNHNY and CDR2 is SVGAGI in the germline V gene (reference sequence). This CDR3 spans 17 amino acids. V lost 6 bases and J 7 bases, leaving 25 bases between the germline ends. The CDR3 here is CASRPLGRAGLANEQFF. In nucleotides, the CDR3 is TGTGCCAGCAGACCATTGGGCAGGGCGGGCCTTGCTAATGAGCAGTTCTTC.

This clonotype was observed a few times. The chain is built from TRBV10-3 and TRBJ1-1, with TRBD1 matching 10 bases. This CDR3 region has 16 residues. V gave up 4 bases and J gave up 5 bases; unmatched junction bases: 10. Germline CDR1 ENHRY, CDR2 SYGVKD. For the CDR3, the DNA is TGTGCCATCAGTGGGAAAAGGACAGGGGGGATTACTGAAGCTTTCTTT. Its translation is CAISGKRTGGITEAFF.

This clonotype was counted between two and nine times. J is TRBJ2-7 and V is TRBV20-1, with TRBD2 matching over 10 bases. The J segment lost 5 bases and the V segment lost 3 bases, leaving 7 bases of the junction unmatched. The germline V gene has CDR1 DFQATT and CDR2 SNEGSKA (reference sequence). This CDR3 is built from 14 residues. The CDR3 DNA sequence: TGCAGTGCTAGCTTACCCGGGACTAGCGACGAGCAGTACTTC. It is translated as CSASLPGTSDEQYF.

The V call is TRBV28, the J call TRBJ2-1, with D perhaps TRBD1 (6 bases). Germline loops: CDR1 MDHEN, CDR2 SYDVKM. There are 15 residues in the CDR3. Trimming pared 7 bases from V and 0 bases from J, leaving 13 bases between. The CDR3 here is CASIPDSSSYNEQFF. In DNA, the CDR3 is TGTGCCAGCATACCGGACAGCAGCTCCTACAATGAGCAGTTCTTC.

This chain joins TRBV7-9 and TRBJ1-6; 9 bases agree with TRBD1. The germline gives CDR1 SEHNR, CDR2 FQNEAQ (reference sequence). This CDR3 is built from 18 residues. V was clipped by 5 bases and J by 5 bases; unmatched bases: 13. The CDR3 here is CASSPRKGQGMNNSPLHF. In DNA, the CDR3 is TGTGCCAGCAGCCCGAGAAAAGGACAGGGGATGAATAATTCACCCCTCCACTTT.

The chain joins TRBV5-1 to TRBJ2-3; TRBD2 is a possible D gene (7 bases). This CDR3 contains 14 residues. Trimming left V 7 bases short and J 1 base short, with 13 bases between. Germline V gene sequence: CDR1 SGHRS, CDR2 YFSETQ. The CDR3 DNA reads as TGCGCCAGCGCGGGGGACACAGGCACAGATACGCAGTATTTT. Protein product: CASAGDTGTDTQYF. Variable domain in full (rest from reference TRBV5-1 and TRBJ2-3): KAGVTQTPRYLIKTRGQQVTLSCSPISGHRSVSWYQQTPGQGLQFLFEYFSETQRNKGNFPGRFSGRQFSNSRSEMNVSTLELGDSALYLCASAGDTGTDTQYFGPGTRLTVL.

This clonotype was seen more than once but under ten times. This chain links TRBV28 with TRBJ2-5; 8 nucleotides agree with TRBD2. CDR3 size: 16 residues. Germline V gene lookup returns CDR1 MDHEN and CDR2 SYDVKM. J gave up 2 bases and V 3 bases, and 8 bases lay outside the gene matches. The CDR3 DNA follows: TGTGCCAGCAGTTTGGCCGGGGCTAGCGGGCAAGAGACCCAGTACTTC. Translated: CASSLAGASGQETQYF.

This clonotype was found a few times. The V call is TRBV27, the J call TRBJ2-1, with no clear D. Trimming removed 5 bases from V and 4 bases from J, with 15 bases in between. Germline V gives CDR1 MNHEY, CDR2 SMNVEV (reference sequence). The CDR3 sequence is 15 residues long. The CDR3, as DNA: TGTGCCAGCAGTCCCCAAGAGCTACTGTACAATGAGCAGTTCTTC. This gives the protein CASSPQELLYNEQFF.